This T cell receptor (beta chain) was profiled in a study of blood T cell repertoires in COVID-19. Study background: From the United States, Italy and Spain came samples of acute and convalescent COVID-19. T cells, B-cell-depleted T cells, or PBMCs provided the cDNA or gDNA that served as material.

The authors' processing: Reference gene primer amplification yielded estimated nucleated cell counts. Using immunoSEQ multiplex PCR, the repertoire was profiled, and TCRdb retains in-frame clones only, with some absent. Clonal size and the V and J genes are those of that table, whereas D and trimming came from the DNA. Among 150,000 to 200,000 clones, 80% to 90% were seen once, and the ten largest hold about 8.2%. This TCR was sampled from a man aged 60 to 75 with acute or convalescent COVID-19. The sample consisted of peripheral blood.

The CDR3 protein is CASSSGVIGRSTEAFF. The CDR3, as DNA: TGTGCCAGCAGCTCGGGGGTTATCGGAAGGAGCACTGAAGCTTTCTTT. The gene calls are TRBV7-9 and TRBJ1-1, with D possibly TRBD1 on 5 matching bases. CDR3 length equals 16 residues. From germline, CDR1 is SEHNR and CDR2 FQNEAQ (reference sequence). V was cut by 4 bases and J by 4 bases, with 19 bases left in between.